These 5 T cell receptor beta chains were all obtained from the same sample, sequenced in a study of blood T cells in healthy people across ages. A sample-barcoded 5' primer and a J-beta primer mix were used in a second PCR of about 7 to 12 cycles. Using its own MiXCR run on the 5' RACE reads, TCRdb lists one record per CDR3 protein. The data contain 1,800,000 or so distinct CDR3 sequences, about two fifths of them seen just once; the ten biggest clones take up 23%. Material for sequencing was blood. The receptor source for this set is a human donor in good health.

The chain combines TRBV20-1 with TRBJ2-5, with TRBD2 matching over 10 bases. The CDR3 contains 14 residues. The V gene's germline CDR1 is DFQATT and CDR2 SNEGSKA (reference sequence). V lost 4 bases and J lost 4; bases outside the gene matches: 6. The CDR3 region is CSAIAGGPRETQYF. The DNA for the CDR3 is TGCAGTGCTATAGCGGGGGGCCCCCGAGAGACCCAGTACTTC.

The gene calls are TRBV20-1 and TRBJ1-1, with TRBD1 matching 9 bases. This CDR3 contains 16 residues. Germline CDR1 DFQATT, CDR2 SNEGSKA (reference sequence). V lost 1 base, J lost 4 bases, and 10 bases stayed unmatched. In nucleotides, the CDR3 is TGCAGTGCTAGAGCGGGACAGGGTGTTGGTGGCACTGAAGCTTTCTTT. Translation gives CSARAGQGVGGTEAFF.

V gene TRBV6-2 or TRBV6-3 combines with J gene TRBJ2-3, with D hard to call. Trimming shortened V by 4 bases and J by 9 bases, and 20 bases separated the two germline ends. The length of the CDR3 is 15 residues. Per germline, CDR1 MNHEY and CDR2 SVGEGT. The CDR3 region is CASSSRSSRYDTQYF. CDR3 DNA sequence: TGTGCCAGCAGTTCCCGGTCCAGCCGATATGACACGCAGTATTTT.

In this sample, this clonotype turned up a few times. J is TRBJ1-6 and V is TRBV27; a possible D gene is TRBD1 (5 bases). The V gene lost 8 bases and the J gene lost 3 bases, with 14 bases spanning the gap. Germline values: CDR1 MNHEY, CDR2 SMNVEV (reference sequence). The length of the CDR3 is 15 residues. CDR3 loop: CASRRDASYNSPLHF. CDR3 nucleotide sequence: TGTGCCAGCCGTAGGGACGCAAGCTATAATTCACCCCTCCACTTT.

The chain carries TRBV20-1 and TRBJ1-2; weak D call: TRBD1 (6 bases). Per the germline V gene, CDR1 is DFQATT and CDR2 is SNEGSKA (reference sequence). V lost 4 bases to trimming and J lost 5 bases, with 23 bases between them. The CDR3 contains 16 residues. The CDR3 DNA is TGCAGTGCTATAATCCCCTCAGGGGCCCTCAGATATGGCTACACCTTC. As protein: CSAIIPSGALRYGYTF.